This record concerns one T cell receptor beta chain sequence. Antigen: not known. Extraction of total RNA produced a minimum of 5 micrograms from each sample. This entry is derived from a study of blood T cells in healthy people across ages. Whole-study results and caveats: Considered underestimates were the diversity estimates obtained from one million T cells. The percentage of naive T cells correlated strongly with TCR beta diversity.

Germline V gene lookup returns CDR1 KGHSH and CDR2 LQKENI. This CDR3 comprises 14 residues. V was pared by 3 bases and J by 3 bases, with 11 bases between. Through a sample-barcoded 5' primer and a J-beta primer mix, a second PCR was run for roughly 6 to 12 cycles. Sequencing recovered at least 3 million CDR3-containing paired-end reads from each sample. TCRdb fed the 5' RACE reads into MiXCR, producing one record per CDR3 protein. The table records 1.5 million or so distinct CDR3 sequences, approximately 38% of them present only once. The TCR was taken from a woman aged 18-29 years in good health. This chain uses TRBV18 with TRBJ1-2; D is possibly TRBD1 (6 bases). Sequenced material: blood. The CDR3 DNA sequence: TGTGCCAGCTCACCCCCCGCAGGGGACTATGGCTACACCTTC. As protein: CASSPPAGDYGYTF.